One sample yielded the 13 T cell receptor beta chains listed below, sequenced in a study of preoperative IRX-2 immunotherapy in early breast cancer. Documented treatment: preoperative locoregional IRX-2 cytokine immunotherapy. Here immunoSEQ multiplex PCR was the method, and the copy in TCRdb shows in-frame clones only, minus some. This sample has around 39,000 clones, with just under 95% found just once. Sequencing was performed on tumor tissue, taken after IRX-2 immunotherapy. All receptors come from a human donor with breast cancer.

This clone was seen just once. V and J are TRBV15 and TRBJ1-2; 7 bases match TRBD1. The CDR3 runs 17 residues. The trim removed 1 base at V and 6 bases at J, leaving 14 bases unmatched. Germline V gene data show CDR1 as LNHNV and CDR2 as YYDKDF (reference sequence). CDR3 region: CATSRGYGFRGMDGYTF. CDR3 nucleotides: TGTGCCACCAGCAGAGGGTACGGATTCAGGGGGATGGATGGCTACACCTTC. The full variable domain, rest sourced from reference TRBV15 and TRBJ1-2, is DAMVIQNPRYQVTQFGKPVTLSCSQTLNHNVMYWYQQKSSQAPKLLFHYYDKDFNNEADTPDNFQSRRPNTSFCFLDIRSPGLGDTAMYLCATSRGYGFRGMDGYTFGSGTRLTVV.

DNA for the CDR3: TGTGCCAGCTCACCGAGACAGGGCAAATCGGGCTACACCTTC. Protein: CASSPRQGKSGYTF. The J gene is TRBJ1-2, the V gene TRBV18; 7 bases align to TRBD1. Germline-derived CDR1 and CDR2 are KGHSH and LQKENI. The V gene end was trimmed by 3 bases and the J gene end by 8 bases; junction bases not matched to a gene: 9. CDR3 size: 14 residues.

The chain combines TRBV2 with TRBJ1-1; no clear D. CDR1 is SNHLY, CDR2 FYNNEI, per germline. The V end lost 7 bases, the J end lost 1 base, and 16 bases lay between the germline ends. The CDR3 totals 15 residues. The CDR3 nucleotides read TGTGCCAGCAAAATGAACCGTCTGGAGAACACTGAAGCTTTCTTT. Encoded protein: CASKMNRLENTEAFF.

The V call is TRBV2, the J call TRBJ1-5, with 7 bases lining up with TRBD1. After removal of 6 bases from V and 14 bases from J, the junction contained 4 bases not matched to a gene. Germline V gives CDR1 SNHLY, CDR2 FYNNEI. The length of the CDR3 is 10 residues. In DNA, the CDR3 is TGTGCCAGCAGAGGGGACAGAAAGCATTTT. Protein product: CASRGDRKHF.

CDR3 DNA: TGTGCCAGCAGCTTGGAGGGGGGGAATACGCAGTATTTT. Its translation is CASSLEGGNTQYF. This chain links TRBV5-6 with TRBJ2-3; maybe TRBD2 (7 bases). V shed 0 bases and J shed 7 bases, with 9 bases lying between them. The length of the CDR3 is 13 residues. CDR1 and CDR2 (germline): SGHDT, YYEEEE.

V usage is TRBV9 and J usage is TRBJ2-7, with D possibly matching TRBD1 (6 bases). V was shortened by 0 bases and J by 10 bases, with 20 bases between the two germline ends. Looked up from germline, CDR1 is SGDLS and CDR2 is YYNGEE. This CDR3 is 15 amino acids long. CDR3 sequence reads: CASSVAPGHRDSQYF. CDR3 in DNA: TGTGCCAGCAGCGTAGCCCCGGGACATCGCGATAGCCAGTACTTC.

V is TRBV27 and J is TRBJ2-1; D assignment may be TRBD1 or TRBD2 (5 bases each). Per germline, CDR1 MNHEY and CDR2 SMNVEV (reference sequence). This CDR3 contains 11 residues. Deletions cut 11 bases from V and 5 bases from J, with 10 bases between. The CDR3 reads CASGPDNEQFF. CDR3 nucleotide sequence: TGTGCCTCGGGACCGGACAATGAGCAGTTCTTC.

CDR3 loop: CAISDQLLYKRGYEQYF. Written as DNA, the CDR3 is TGTGCCATCAGTGACCAACTTCTCTATAAACGAGGCTACGAGCAGTACTTC. The chain couples TRBV10-3 to TRBJ2-7; D is unclear. CDR1 and CDR2 from the germline V gene are ENHRY and SYGVKD. V was pared by 3 bases and J by 3 bases, with 21 bases between. This CDR3 spans 17 amino acids.

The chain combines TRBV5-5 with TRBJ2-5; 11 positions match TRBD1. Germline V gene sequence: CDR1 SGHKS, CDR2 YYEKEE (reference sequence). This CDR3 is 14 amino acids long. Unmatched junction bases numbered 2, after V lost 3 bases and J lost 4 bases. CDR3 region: CASSWGQGGETQYF. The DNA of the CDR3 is TGTGCCAGCAGCTGGGGACAGGGGGGAGAGACCCAGTACTTC.

For the CDR3, the DNA is TGTGCTAGTGGGAAGGGCCAGAACACTGAAGCTTTCTTT. Translated: CASGKGQNTEAFF. The chain links TRBV12-5 to TRBJ1-1; no firm D call. This CDR3 spans 13 amino acids. V was clipped by 6 bases and J by 1 base, with 9 bases between them. From germline, CDR1 is LGHNT and CDR2 FRNRAP.

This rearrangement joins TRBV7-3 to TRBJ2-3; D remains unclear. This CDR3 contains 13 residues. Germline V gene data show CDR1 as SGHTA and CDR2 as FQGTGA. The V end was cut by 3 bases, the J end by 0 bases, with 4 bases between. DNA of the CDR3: TGTGCCAGCAGCTTTAGCAGCACAGATACGCAGTATTTT. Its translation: CASSFSSTDTQYF.

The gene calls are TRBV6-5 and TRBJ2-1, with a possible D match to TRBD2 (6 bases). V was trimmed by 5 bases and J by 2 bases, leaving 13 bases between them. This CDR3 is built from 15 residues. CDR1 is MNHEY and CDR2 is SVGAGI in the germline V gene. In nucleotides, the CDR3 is TGTGCCAGCAGTGCCAACGGGGGTACCTACAATGAGCAGTTCTTC. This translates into CASSANGGTYNEQFF.

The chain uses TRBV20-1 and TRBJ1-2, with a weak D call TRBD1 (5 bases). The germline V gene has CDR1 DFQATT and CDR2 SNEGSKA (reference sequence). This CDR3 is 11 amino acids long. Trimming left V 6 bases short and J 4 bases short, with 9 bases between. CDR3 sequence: CSAGTSYGYTF. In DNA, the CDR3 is TGCAGTGCCGGGACGTCCTATGGCTACACCTTC.